These T cell receptor beta chains were read from a single sample in a study of T cell repertoires in cytomegalovirus infection. One entry per CDR3 protein, called by TCRdb with MiXCR from the reads. The sample yields 100,000 to 150,000 distinct CDR3 sequences, roughly 9% seen once. The source material was PBMCs. Source of these receptors: a human donor in good health (CMV status not recorded). Some clones in this sample may be carry-over from other donors' samples. Both conserved end residues are part of each CDR3. A D gene is named only where the DNA matches it firmly. Expanded clones are given a class, and other clones once, few, many or no size at all.

v_call: TRBV5-1; clone_size: many; d_call: .; j_call: TRBJ1-5; cdr3_nt: TGCGCCAGCAGTATGGACGTAAATCAGCCCCAGCATTTT; cdr3_aa: CASSMDVNQPQHF
v_call: TRBV11-3; clone_size: .; d_call: .; j_call: TRBJ1-1; cdr3_nt: TGTGCCAGCGGAGCCGATAATACTGAAGCTTTCTTT; cdr3_aa: CASGADNTEAFF
v_call: TRBV5-1; clone_size: .; d_call: .; j_call: TRBJ2-7; cdr3_nt: TGCGCCAGCAGCTTGGATGGCAGCCCCCTCGAGCAGTACTTC; cdr3_aa: CASSLDGSPLEQYF
v_call: TRBV20-1; clone_size: once; d_call: .; j_call: TRBJ1-2; cdr3_nt: TGCAGTGCTAGAGATCCGGCCAGCCATCCGTGCACCTTC; cdr3_aa: CSARDPASHPCTF
v_call: TRBV7-9; clone_size: many; d_call: TRBD1; j_call: TRBJ2-1; cdr3_nt: TGTGCCAGCAGCCTAACAGGGGACGAGCAGTTCTTC; cdr3_aa: CASSLTGDEQFF
v_call: TRBV7-8; clone_size: many; d_call: .; j_call: TRBJ1-1; cdr3_nt: TGTGCCAGCAGCTTAGTATCGTCTCCGAACACTGAAGCTTTCTTT; cdr3_aa: CASSLVSSPNTEAFF
v_call: TRBV28; clone_size: few; d_call: .; j_call: TRBJ1-5; cdr3_nt: TGTGCCAGCACCCCGACAGCTCCGGGCCATCAGCCCCAGCATTTT; cdr3_aa: CASTPTAPGHQPQHF
v_call: TRBV5-1; clone_size: few; d_call: .; j_call: TRBJ2-1; cdr3_nt: TGCGCCAGCAGCTTGTCCCCGAGAGGAGGGGGGATATACAATGGGCAGTTCTTC; cdr3_aa: CASSLSPRGGGIYNGQFF
v_call: TRBV14; clone_size: many; d_call: TRBD1; j_call: TRBJ1-1; cdr3_nt: TGTGCCAGCAGCCGACAGGGTTTTACTGAAGCTTTCTTT; cdr3_aa: CASSRQGFTEAFF
v_call: TRBV7-6; clone_size: many; d_call: .; j_call: TRBJ1-6; cdr3_nt: TGTGCCAGCAGCTTAATGGATAATTCACCCCTCCACTTT; cdr3_aa: CASSLMDNSPLHF
v_call: TRBV5-5; clone_size: many; d_call: TRBD1; j_call: TRBJ1-5; cdr3_nt: TGTGCCAGCAGCTTTTATCGAGACAGGGGGCCCGGGCAGCCCCAGCATTTT; cdr3_aa: CASSFYRDRGPGQPQHF
v_call: TRBV28; clone_size: .; d_call: TRBD1; j_call: TRBJ2-6; cdr3_nt: TGTGCCAGCAGTTCCCCCGACAGGGTAGGCGTCCTGACTTTC; cdr3_aa: CASSSPDRVGVLTF
v_call: TRBV7-9; clone_size: many; d_call: .; j_call: TRBJ1-4; cdr3_nt: TGTGCCAGCAGCTACGACAGGTTTAATGAAAAACTGTTTTTT; cdr3_aa: CASSYDRFNEKLFF
v_call: TRBV7-8; clone_size: many; d_call: .; j_call: TRBJ2-3; cdr3_nt: TGTGCCAGCAGCTTTCTTAGCACAGATACGCAGTATTTT; cdr3_aa: CASSFLSTDTQYF
v_call: TRBV15; clone_size: many; d_call: .; j_call: TRBJ1-2; cdr3_nt: TGTGCCACCAGCAGAGATGCGCAGGACTATGGCTACACCTTC; cdr3_aa: CATSRDAQDYGYTF
v_call: TRBV28; clone_size: many; d_call: .; j_call: TRBJ1-2; cdr3_nt: TGTGCCAGCCTCGAACAGGGAATTCGCGATGGCTACACCTTC; cdr3_aa: CASLEQGIRDGYTF
v_call: TRBV20-1; clone_size: many; d_call: .; j_call: TRBJ2-3; cdr3_nt: TGCAGTGCGCGTCCGGCCCTGTTGTATACGCAGTATTTT; cdr3_aa: CSARPALLYTQYF
v_call: TRBV5-5; clone_size: many; d_call: .; j_call: TRBJ1-5; cdr3_nt: TGTGCCAGCAGCTTGCAAGGGGGGCTAAGCAATCAGCCCCAGCATTTT; cdr3_aa: CASSLQGGLSNQPQHF
v_call: TRBV14; clone_size: few; d_call: .; j_call: TRBJ2-3; cdr3_nt: TGTGCCAGCAGCCGGCGGGGCACAGATACGCAGTATTTT; cdr3_aa: CASSRRGTDTQYF
v_call: TRBV28; clone_size: few; d_call: TRBD1; j_call: TRBJ1-5; cdr3_nt: TGTGCCAGCAGTTCTGGACAGGGGAGCAATCAGCCCCAGCATTTT; cdr3_aa: CASSSGQGSNQPQHF
v_call: TRBV7-2; clone_size: many; d_call: .; j_call: TRBJ1-2; cdr3_nt: TGTGCCAGCAGCAAAGTGGCAAGGAACTATGGCTACACCTTC; cdr3_aa: CASSKVARNYGYTF
v_call: TRBV7-3; clone_size: many; d_call: .; j_call: TRBJ2-3; cdr3_nt: TGTGCCAGCAGCTTAGTTGCGGGATACACAGATACGCAGTATTTT; cdr3_aa: CASSLVAGYTDTQYF
v_call: TRBV7-2; clone_size: many; d_call: .; j_call: TRBJ1-5; cdr3_nt: TGTGCCAGCAGCTTATCAGGGTGGATTGGAGGACAGCCCCAGCATTTT; cdr3_aa: CASSLSGWIGGQPQHF
v_call: TRBV6-4; clone_size: .; d_call: TRBD2; j_call: TRBJ2-1; cdr3_nt: TGTGCCAGCAGTGACTCGTTGGCGGGGGTATACAATGAGCAGTTCTTC; cdr3_aa: CASSDSLAGVYNEQFF